This T cell receptor (beta chain) was captured in a study of cytomegalovirus exposure and HLA in healthy donors. Use of 60 Vbeta and 13 Jbeta primers characterized the PCR. Clones were read by immunoSEQ multiplex PCR, and TCRdb kept only the in-frame ones, dropping some. This sample yields about 210,000 clones, of which around 90% are seen a single time; around 1% belongs to the top ten. In this sample, this clone turned up a few times. V shed 2 bases and J shed 2 bases, with 5 bases lying between them. Germline values: CDR1 MGHRA, CDR2 YSYEKL. The CDR3 length is 13 residues. The sequence was collected from a boy aged 2-9 years in good health and CMV-seronegative. The chain employs TRBV4-1 and TRBJ2-3, with D unclear. The sequenced sample was PBMCs. CDR3 residues: CASSQLLTDTQYF. In nucleotides, the CDR3 is TGCGCCAGCAGCCAATTACTCACAGATACGCAGTATTTT.